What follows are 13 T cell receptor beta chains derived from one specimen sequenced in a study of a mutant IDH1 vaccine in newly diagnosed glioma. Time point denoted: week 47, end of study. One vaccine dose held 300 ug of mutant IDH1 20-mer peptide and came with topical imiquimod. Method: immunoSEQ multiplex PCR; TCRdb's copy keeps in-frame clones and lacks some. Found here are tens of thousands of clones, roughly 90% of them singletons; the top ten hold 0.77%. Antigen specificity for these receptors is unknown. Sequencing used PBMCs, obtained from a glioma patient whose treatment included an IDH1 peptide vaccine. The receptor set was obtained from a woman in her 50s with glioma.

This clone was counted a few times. The DNA for the CDR3 is TGTGCCAGCAGCCAGATAGGACAGGGGGGTGGCATTCAGTACTTC. Amino acids: CASSQIGQGGGIQYF. The chain couples TRBV21-1 to TRBJ2-4; the listed D gene, TRBD1, was not tested against the DNA. TRBV21-1 is labeled a pseudogene. The CDR3 runs 15 residues.

Written as DNA, the CDR3 is TGTGCCAGTAGCCAACTAGCGGGAGGGTACAATGAGCAGTTCTTC. It codes for CASSQLAGGYNEQFF. J is TRBJ2-1 and V is TRBV19; 13 nucleotides match TRBD2. Per the germline V gene, CDR1 is LNHDA and CDR2 is SQIVND (reference sequence). J lost 4 bases, V lost 6 bases, and 3 bases had no gene match. CDR3 length: 15 amino acids.

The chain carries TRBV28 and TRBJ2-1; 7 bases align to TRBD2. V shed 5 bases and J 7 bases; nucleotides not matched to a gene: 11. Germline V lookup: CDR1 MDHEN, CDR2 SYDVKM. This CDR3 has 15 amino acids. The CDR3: CASSPPGLSSNEQFF. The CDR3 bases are TGTGCCAGCAGTCCCCCGGGACTATCGTCGAATGAGCAGTTCTTC.

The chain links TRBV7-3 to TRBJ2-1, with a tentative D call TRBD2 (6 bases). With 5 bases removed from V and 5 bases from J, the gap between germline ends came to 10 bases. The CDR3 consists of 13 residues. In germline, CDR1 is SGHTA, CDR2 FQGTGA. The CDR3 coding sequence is TGTGCCAGCAGCCTTCAGCGGGACAATGAGCAGTTCTTC. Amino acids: CASSLQRDNEQFF.

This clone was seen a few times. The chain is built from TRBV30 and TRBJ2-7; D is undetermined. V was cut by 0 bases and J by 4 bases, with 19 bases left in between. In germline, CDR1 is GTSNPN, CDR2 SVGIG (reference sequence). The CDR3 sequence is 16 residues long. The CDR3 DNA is TGTGCCTGGAGTGTTGGTCGGCAGAGAAGACTGTACGAGCAGTACTTC. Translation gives CAWSVGRQRRLYEQYF.

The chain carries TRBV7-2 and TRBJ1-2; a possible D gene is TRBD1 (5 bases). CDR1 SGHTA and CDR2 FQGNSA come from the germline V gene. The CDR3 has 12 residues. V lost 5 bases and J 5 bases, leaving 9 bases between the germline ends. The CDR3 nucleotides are TGTGCCAGCAGCCTCAGGGCGTATGGCTACACCTTC. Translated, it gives CASSLRAYGYTF. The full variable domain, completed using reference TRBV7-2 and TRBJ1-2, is GAGVSQSPSNKVTEKGKDVELRCDPISGHTALYWYRQSLGQGLEFLIYFQGNSAPDKSGLPSDRFSAERTGGSVSTLTIQRTQQEDSAVYLCASSLRAYGYTFGSGTRLTVV.

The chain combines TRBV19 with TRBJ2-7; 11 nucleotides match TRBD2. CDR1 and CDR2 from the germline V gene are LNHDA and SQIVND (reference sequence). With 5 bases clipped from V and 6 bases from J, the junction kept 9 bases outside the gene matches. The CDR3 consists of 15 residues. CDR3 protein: CASSGTTSGRGEQYF. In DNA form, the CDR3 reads TGTGCCAGTAGTGGCACCACTAGCGGGAGAGGCGAGCAGTACTTC.

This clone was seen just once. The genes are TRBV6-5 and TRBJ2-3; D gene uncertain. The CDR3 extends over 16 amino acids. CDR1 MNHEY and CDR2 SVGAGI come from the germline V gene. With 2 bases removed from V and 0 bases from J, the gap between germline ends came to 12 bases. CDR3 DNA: TGTGCCAGCAGTTACCAGACGCCCTCTAGCACAGATACGCAGTATTTT. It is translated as CASSYQTPSSTDTQYF.

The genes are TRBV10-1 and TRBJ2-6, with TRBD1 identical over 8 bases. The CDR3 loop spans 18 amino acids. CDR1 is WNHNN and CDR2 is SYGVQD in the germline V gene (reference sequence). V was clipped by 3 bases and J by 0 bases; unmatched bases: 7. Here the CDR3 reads CASSEGQGAFSGANVLTF. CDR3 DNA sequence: TGCGCCAGCAGTGAAGGGCAGGGGGCTTTCTCTGGGGCCAACGTCCTGACTTTC.

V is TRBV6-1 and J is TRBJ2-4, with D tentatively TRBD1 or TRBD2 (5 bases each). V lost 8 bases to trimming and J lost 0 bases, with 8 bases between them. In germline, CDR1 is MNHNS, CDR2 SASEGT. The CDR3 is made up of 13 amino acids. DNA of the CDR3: TGTGCCAGCTGGGACCGAGCCAAAAACATTCAGTACTTC. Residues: CASWDRAKNIQYF.

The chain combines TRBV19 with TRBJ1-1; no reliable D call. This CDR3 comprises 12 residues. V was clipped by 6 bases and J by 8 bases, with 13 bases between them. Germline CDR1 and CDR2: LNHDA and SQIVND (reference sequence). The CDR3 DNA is TGTGCCAGTAGGGCCCCCGGGCCCGAAGCTTTCTTT. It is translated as CASRAPGPEAFF. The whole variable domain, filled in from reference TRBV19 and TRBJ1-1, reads DGGITQSPKYLFRKEGQNVTLSCEQNLNHDAMYWYRQDPGQGLRLIYYSQIVNDFQKGDIAEGYSVSREKKESFPLTVTSAQKNPTAFYLCASRAPGPEAFFGQGTRLTVV.

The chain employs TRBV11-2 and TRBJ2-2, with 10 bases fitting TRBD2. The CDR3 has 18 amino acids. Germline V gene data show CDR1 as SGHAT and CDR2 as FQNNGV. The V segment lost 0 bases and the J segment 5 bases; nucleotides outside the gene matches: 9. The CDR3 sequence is CASSLDLAGVGFTGELFF. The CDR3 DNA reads TGTGCCAGCAGCTTAGATCTAGCGGGAGTGGGATTTACCGGGGAGCTGTTTTTT.

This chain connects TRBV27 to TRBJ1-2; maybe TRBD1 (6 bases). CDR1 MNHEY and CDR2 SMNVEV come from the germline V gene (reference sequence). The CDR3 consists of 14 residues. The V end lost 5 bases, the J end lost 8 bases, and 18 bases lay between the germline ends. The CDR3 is CASSPLGGFGGYTF. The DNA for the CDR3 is TGTGCCAGCAGTCCCCTGGGGGGCTTCGGGGGCTACACCTTC.